This T cell receptor beta chain was obtained from a study of tumor-infiltrating lymphocytes in localized non-small cell lung cancer. Study-wide findings and caveats: Compared with uninvolved lung, tumors showed higher T cell infiltration by TCRbeta sequencing. Only some patients had TCR sequencing, depending on available tissue.

Sequencing was performed with immunoSEQ multiplex PCR; in TCRdb, only in-frame clones are kept and a portion is missing. The data contain some 16,000 clones, approximately 70% of them singletons. This clone has more than one count but fewer than ten. Its antigen is as yet unknown. Germline CDR1 reads LNHNV; CDR2 reads YYDKDF (reference sequence). The ends lost 0 bases at V and 6 bases at J; junction bases unmatched: 4. This CDR3 comprises 16 residues. This chain uses TRBV15 with TRBJ2-2, with 10 bases aligning to TRBD2. This TCR derives from a human donor with non-small cell lung cancer. What was sequenced was lung tumor tissue. CDR3 bases: TGTGCCACCAGCAGAGATCTCGGGACTAGCGCCGGGGAGCTGTTTTTT. Translation: CATSRDLGTSAGELFF. Looking up the rest from reference TRBV15 and TRBJ2-2 gives the full variable domain: DAMVIQNPRYQVTQFGKPVTLSCSQTLNHNVMYWYQQKSSQAPKLLFHYYDKDFNNEADTPDNFQSRRPNTSFCFLDIRSPGLGDTAMYLCATSRDLGTSAGELFFGEGSRLTVL.